These 16 T cell receptor beta chains were all obtained from the same sample, sequenced in a study of T cell responses to AZD1222 COVID-19 vaccine. Using immunoSEQ multiplex PCR, the repertoire was profiled, and TCRdb retains in-frame clones only, with some absent. The sample holds 100,000 to 150,000 clones; 85% to 90% are singletons and the top ten take less than 30%. The sample consisted of peripheral blood, taken on day 0 of AZD1222 vaccination. These receptors all stem from an adult in good health.

V gene TRBV3-1 (or the pseudogene TRBV3-2) combines with J gene TRBJ1-1; unclear D gene. The V gene lost 0 bases and the J gene lost 0 bases, with 8 bases spanning the gap. The CDR3 has 15 amino acids. Germline V lookup: CDR1 LGHDT, CDR2 YNNKEL (reference sequence). CDR3 in DNA: TGTGCCAGCAGCCAAGATGGGATGATGAACACTGAAGCTTTCTTT. Amino acids: CASSQDGMMNTEAFF.

The chain is built from TRBV6-5 and TRBJ2-1; D not certain. The CDR3 runs 11 residues. Germline-derived CDR1 and CDR2 are MNHEY and SVGAGI. The V end lost 6 bases, the J end lost 12 bases, and 12 bases lay between the germline ends. In DNA form, the CDR3 reads TGTGCCAGCAGGAACCCCCTGGGGCAGTTCTTC. Its translation: CASRNPLGQFF.

The J gene is TRBJ2-1, the V gene TRBV27; possible D gene TRBD2, 7 bases. V lost 6 bases to trimming and J lost 6 bases, with 21 bases between them. The CDR3 length is 16 residues. The germline V gene encodes CDR1 MNHEY and CDR2 SMNVEV (reference sequence). CDR3 sequence: CASSLGGHTTGNEQFF. The CDR3 DNA follows: TGTGCCAGCAGCTTGGGGGGGCATACTACGGGCAATGAGCAGTTCTTC.

V usage is TRBV18 and J usage is TRBJ2-1; possibly TRBD1 for D (6 bases). Germline V lookup: CDR1 KGHSH, CDR2 LQKENI. Deletions cut 5 bases from V and 7 bases from J, with 18 bases between. This CDR3 comprises 15 residues. The CDR3 reads CASSEGQTPGNEQFF. The CDR3 DNA follows: TGTGCCAGCTCAGAAGGACAGACTCCGGGGAATGAGCAGTTCTTC.

This chain connects TRBV12-3 or TRBV12-4 to TRBJ2-1; either TRBD1 or TRBD2 may fit D (5 bases each). The CDR3 is made up of 13 amino acids. V lost 6 bases and J lost 4, with 10 bases in between. The CDR3 sequence: CASRRGEYNEQFF. In DNA, the CDR3 is TGTGCCAGCAGGCGAGGGGAATACAATGAGCAGTTCTTC.

In its sample, this clone was seen once. CDR3 in DNA: TGTGCCAGCAGCGTAGTGTCGGACAGGGGGGTTACTGAAGCTTTCTTT. As protein: CASSVVSDRGVTEAFF. V usage is TRBV9 and J usage is TRBJ1-1, with 10 bases matching TRBD1. V lost 0 bases and J lost 5; bases outside the gene matches: 7. The CDR3 spans 16 residues. Germline V gene data show CDR1 as SGDLS and CDR2 as YYNGEE. Full variable domain (missing parts from reference TRBV9 and TRBJ1-1): DSGVTQTPKHLITATGQRVTLRCSPRSGDLSVYWYQQSLDQGLQFLIQYYNGEERAKGNILERFSAQQFPDLHSELNLSSLELGDSALYFCASSVVSDRGVTEAFFGQGTRLTVV.

The chain carries TRBV6-5 and TRBJ1-2, with D uncertain. The ends were cut back, 6 bases at V and 4 bases at J, with 15 bases in the middle. CDR1 is MNHEY and CDR2 is SVGAGI in the germline V gene. The CDR3 has 14 amino acids. Here the CDR3 DNA reads TGTGCCAGCAGCAAGATTTCTCCTGCCTATGGCTACACCTTC. Its translation is CASSKISPAYGYTF.

This clone was seen a few times. The chain combines TRBV18 with TRBJ1-5; D remains unclear. The CDR3 runs 12 residues. V lost 2 bases and J 6 bases, leaving 5 bases between the germline ends. In germline, CDR1 is KGHSH, CDR2 LQKENI. CDR3 in amino acids: CASSPVSQPQHF. CDR3 coding DNA: TGTGCCAGCTCACCAGTCAGTCAGCCCCAGCATTTT.

The chain has TRBV18 and TRBJ1-4, with 10 bases matching TRBD1. This CDR3 region has 17 residues. CDR1 is KGHSH and CDR2 is LQKENI in the germline V gene. Trimming took 6 bases from V and 0 from J; bases not matched to a gene: 7. The CDR3 loop is CASSAGTGDSTNEKLFF. The CDR3 DNA is TGTGCCAGCTCGGCCGGGACAGGGGACTCAACTAATGAAAAACTGTTTTTT.

The V and J genes are TRBV12-3 or TRBV12-4 and TRBJ2-3, with D unclear. V was cut by 3 bases and J by 2 bases, with 6 bases left in between. The CDR3 totals 13 residues. CDR3 loop: CASSFTATDTQYF. DNA for the CDR3: TGTGCCAGCAGTTTTACTGCCACAGATACGCAGTATTTT.

The rearrangement joins TRBV9 to TRBJ2-3; TRBD2 aligns across 9 bases. V lost 0 bases and J lost 10; bases outside the gene matches: 9. This CDR3 region has 15 residues. The germline gives CDR1 SGDLS, CDR2 YYNGEE. The DNA of the CDR3 is TGTGCCAGCAGCGTAGAGGGCGGGAGGGGAGACCCGCAGTATTTT. This sequence encodes CASSVEGGRGDPQYF.

This clone was seen more than once but under ten times. The gene calls are TRBV7-9 and TRBJ1-4; D gene unclear. Trimming pared 5 bases from V and 6 bases from J, leaving 16 bases between. The germline V gene has CDR1 SEHNR and CDR2 FQNEAQ (reference sequence). This CDR3 has 15 amino acids. CDR3 residues: CASSVSRIGYEKLFF. The CDR3 DNA sequence: TGTGCCAGCAGCGTTTCCCGAATCGGGTATGAAAAACTGTTTTTT. Full variable domain (missing parts from reference TRBV7-9 and TRBJ1-4): DTGVSQNPRHKITKRGQNVTFRCDPISEHNRLYWYRQTLGQGPEFLTYFQNEAQLEKSRLLSDRFSAERPKGSFSTLEIQRTEQGDSAMYLCASSVSRIGYEKLFFGSGTQLSVL.

The chain is built from TRBV11-3 and TRBJ1-1; D remains ambiguous. The length of the CDR3 is 13 residues. Trimming left V 3 bases short and J 3 bases short, with 8 bases between. Germline V gives CDR1 SGHNT, CDR2 YENEEA. CDR3 coding DNA: TGTGCCAGCAGCTTGACTATGCACACTGAAGCTTTCTTT. Translation: CASSLTMHTEAFF.

Details on this clone: The same CDR3 also results from other DNA sequences found in this sample. The rearrangement joins TRBV5-1 to TRBJ2-1; D may be TRBD2 (5 bases). In germline, CDR1 is SGHRS, CDR2 YFSETQ. The V end lost 2 bases, the J end lost 6 bases, and 6 bases lay between the germline ends. The CDR3 length is 12 residues. The CDR3 reads CASSLGGNEQFF. In nucleotides, the CDR3 is TGCGCCAGCAGCTTAGGAGGCAATGAGCAGTTCTTC.

The V call is TRBV7-6, the J call TRBJ2-5; 8 nucleotides agree with TRBD2. Germline trimming cut 4 bases from V and 0 bases from J; bases unmatched to any gene: 19. Germline lookup yields CDR1 SGHVS and CDR2 FNYEAQ. This CDR3 contains 20 residues. CDR3 DNA: TGTGCCAGCAGCTGGAACCTTTTCGGGGGGGCCCGAGATAACCAAGAGACCCAGTACTTC. This translates into CASSWNLFGGARDNQETQYF.

The gene calls are TRBV3-1 (or the pseudogene TRBV3-2) and TRBJ2-2; 7 nucleotides line up with TRBD1. The germline CDR1 and CDR2 sequences are LGHDT and YNNKEL (reference sequence). The CDR3 is 18 residues long. V lost 5 bases and J lost 3; bases outside the gene matches: 15. The CDR3 loop reads CASSIRPLGGADTGELFF. In DNA form, the CDR3 reads TGTGCCAGCAGCATCAGACCCCTAGGGGGCGCCGACACCGGGGAGCTGTTTTTT.